In this sample, the clone carrying this T cell receptor (beta chain) turned up many times. Its antigen is as yet unknown. This sample is drawn from a study of CD8 T cells in ankylosing spondylitis. General study findings and limits: It appeared that ankylosing spondylitis blood was characterized by a TCR beta motif of fewer than ten highly homologous variants. Reportedly, matched ankylosing spondylitis synovial fluid was significantly enriched for disease-linked clones. Peripheral blood samples showed relatively rare disease-linked clones, and these clones were CD8+.

TCRdb re-called the 5' RACE reads with MiXCR, one entry per CDR3 protein. The table has about 800,000 distinct CDR3 sequences, roughly 10% seen once. The CDR3 extends over 16 amino acids. Trimming removed 5 bases at V and 2 bases at J, with 15 bases between. Germline CDR1 and CDR2: SGHVS and FNYEAQ. This clonotype originated in a male donor with ankylosing spondylitis. Sequences were obtained from blood, either unsorted or a sorted T cell fraction (not recorded which). V is TRBV7-6 and J is TRBJ2-2; D is unclear. The CDR3 reads CASSRLGIPNTGELFF. CDR3 DNA sequence: TGTGCCAGCAGCCGATTGGGTATCCCTAACACCGGGGAGCTGTTTTTT. The whole variable domain, filled in from reference TRBV7-6 and TRBJ2-2, reads GAGVSQSPRYKVTKRGQDVALRCDPISGHVSLYWYRQALGQGPEFLTYFNYEAQQDKSGLPNDRFSAERPEGSISTLTIQRTEQRDSAMYRCASSRLGIPNTGELFFGEGSRLTVL.